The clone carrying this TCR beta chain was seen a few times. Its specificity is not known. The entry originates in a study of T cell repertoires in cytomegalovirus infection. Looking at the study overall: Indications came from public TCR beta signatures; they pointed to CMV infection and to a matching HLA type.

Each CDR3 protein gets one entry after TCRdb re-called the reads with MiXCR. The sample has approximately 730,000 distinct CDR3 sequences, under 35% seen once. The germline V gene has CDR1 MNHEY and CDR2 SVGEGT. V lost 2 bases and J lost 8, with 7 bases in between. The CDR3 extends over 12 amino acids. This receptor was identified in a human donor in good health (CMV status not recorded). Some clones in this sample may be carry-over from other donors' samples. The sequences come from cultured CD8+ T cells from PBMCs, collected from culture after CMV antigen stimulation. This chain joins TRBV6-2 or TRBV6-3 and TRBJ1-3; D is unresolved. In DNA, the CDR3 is TGTGCCAGCAGTTACCCCCGGGACACCATATATTTT. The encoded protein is CASSYPRDTIYF.